The 24 T cell receptor beta chains listed next were all sequenced from one sample in a study of identical twins. MiXCR was run by TCRdb on the 5' RACE reads, yielding one entry per CDR3 protein. Of about 210,000 distinct CDR3 sequences listed, approximately 9% are singletons. Sequencing was carried out using memory (CD45RO+) T cells sorted from blood. Every receptor here comes from a woman younger than 35 in good health.

The table lists this clonotype with a few counts. V usage is TRBV10-3 and J usage is TRBJ2-2; TRBD2 is a possible D gene (6 bases). Per germline, CDR1 ENHRY and CDR2 SYGVKD. With 10 bases removed from V and 2 bases from J, the gap between germline ends came to 17 bases. The CDR3 spans 15 residues. The CDR3 here is CATALGDSNTGELFF. In DNA, the CDR3 is TGTGCCACGGCCCTCGGGGACTCTAACACCGGGGAGCTGTTTTTT.

There are a few counts of this clonotype. V usage is TRBV11-2 and J usage is TRBJ1-2; 8 nucleotides agree with TRBD1. V was pared by 4 bases and J by 6 bases, with 10 bases of the junction left unmatched. The CDR3 contains 15 residues. From germline, CDR1 is SGHAT and CDR2 FQNNGV. For the CDR3, the DNA is TGTGCCAGCAGCTCCGCAAGACAGGGGAGGCATGGCTACACCTTC. Residues: CASSSARQGRHGYTF.

V usage is TRBV7-3 and J usage is TRBJ2-6, with D perhaps matching TRBD1 or TRBD2 (6 bases each). Germline CDR1 reads SGHTA; CDR2 reads FQGTGA. The CDR3 is 15 amino acids. V lost 3 bases to trimming and J lost 3 bases, with 9 bases between them. The CDR3 sequence is CASSFRGGGANVLTF. CDR3 coding DNA: TGTGCCAGCAGCTTCAGGGGAGGTGGGGCCAACGTCCTGACTTTC.

This clonotype showed up many times. The chain employs TRBV20-1 and TRBJ1-4; the D gene is possibly TRBD1 (5 bases). Per the germline V gene, CDR1 is DFQATT and CDR2 is SNEGSKA (reference sequence). The CDR3 extends over 16 amino acids. V dropped 0 bases and J dropped 0 bases, with 11 bases sitting between them. The CDR3 loop reads CSARDKGEATNEKLFF. The DNA for the CDR3 is TGCAGTGCTAGAGATAAAGGGGAAGCAACTAATGAAAAACTGTTTTTT.

The gene calls are TRBV20-1 and TRBJ1-1; possible D gene TRBD1, 5 bases. Germline lookup yields CDR1 DFQATT and CDR2 SNEGSKA (reference sequence). This CDR3 is 11 amino acids long. The chain's CDR3 is CRGTSNTEAFF. In DNA form, the CDR3 reads TGCAGGGGGACCTCGAACACTGAAGCTTTCTTT.

This clonotype was found many times. The rearrangement joins TRBV10-3 to TRBJ2-7; 7 positions match TRBD1. In germline, CDR1 is ENHRY, CDR2 SYGVKD. The CDR3 extends over 11 amino acids. Germline trimming cut 11 bases from V and 5 bases from J; bases unmatched to any gene: 6. The CDR3 loop reads CASGTAHEQYF. The CDR3 DNA follows: TGTGCCTCCGGGACAGCCCACGAGCAGTACTTC.

In this sample, this clonotype turned up many times. The chain is built from TRBV5-1 and TRBJ2-1; no firm D call. The germline V gene has CDR1 SGHRS and CDR2 YFSETQ. The V and J ends lost 2 bases and 7 bases respectively, with 13 bases between them. The CDR3 loop spans 14 amino acids. The CDR3 DNA sequence: TGCGCCAGCAGCTTTCAGTCCTTTGGGAATGAGCAGTTCTTC. Its translation is CASSFQSFGNEQFF.

This sequence joins TRBV20-1 and TRBJ2-1; 11 bases fit TRBD2. Germline CDR1 reads DFQATT; CDR2 reads SNEGSKA (reference sequence). The CDR3 covers 16 residues. Germline trimming cut 1 base from V and 7 bases from J; bases unmatched to any gene: 9. The chain's CDR3 is CSARVARTSGPNEQFF. The CDR3, as DNA: TGCAGTGCTAGAGTAGCTCGGACTAGCGGGCCTAATGAGCAGTTCTTC.

This clonotype was counted a single time. The V and J genes are TRBV20-1 and TRBJ2-5; 10 bases line up with TRBD2. The CDR3 runs 14 residues. Germline-derived CDR1 and CDR2 are DFQATT and SNEGSKA (reference sequence). V lost 6 bases and J lost 5; bases outside the gene matches: 9. The CDR3 DNA is TGCAGTGCGACAGCGGGAGGGATAAACGAGACCCAGTACTTC. Protein: CSATAGGINETQYF.

This clonotype was observed a handful of times. The rearrangement joins TRBV5-1 to TRBJ2-1, with 11 bases fitting TRBD2. The V gene end was trimmed by 4 bases and the J gene end by 0 bases; junction bases not matched to a gene: 6. This CDR3 comprises 17 residues. Per germline, CDR1 SGHRS and CDR2 YFSETQ. The CDR3 nucleotides read TGCGCCAGCAGCCGGACTAGCGGGTGGAGCTCCTACAATGAGCAGTTCTTC. Its translation is CASSRTSGWSSYNEQFF.

This clonotype has a count of ten or more. The V gene is TRBV5-1, the J gene TRBJ2-7; 10 nucleotides agree with TRBD1. The CDR3 spans 15 residues. Trimming removed 4 bases from V and 4 bases from J; junction bases left unmatched: 8. CDR1 is SGHRS and CDR2 is YFSETQ in the germline V gene. The CDR3 nucleotides are TGCGCCAGCAGCGTCGGACAGGGGGAACGATACGAGCAGTACTTC. This translates into CASSVGQGERYEQYF.

The chain links TRBV12-5 to TRBJ2-5; 7 bases fit TRBD1. This CDR3 spans 14 amino acids. In germline, CDR1 is LGHNT, CDR2 FRNRAP. J lost 2 bases, V lost 6 bases, and 6 bases had no gene match. The CDR3 sequence is CASGMDRIQETQYF. CDR3 bases: TGTGCTAGTGGGATGGACAGGATTCAAGAGACCCAGTACTTC.

This clonotype was detected a few times. The CDR3 sequence is CASRAGQNTEAFF. Written as DNA, the CDR3 is TGTGCCAGTAGGGCGGGGCAAAACACTGAAGCTTTCTTT. The J gene is TRBJ1-1, the V gene TRBV19, with a possible D match to TRBD1 (5 bases). The germline CDR1 and CDR2 sequences are LNHDA and SQIVND (reference sequence). The CDR3 is made up of 13 amino acids. The V end was cut by 6 bases, the J end by 2 bases, with 10 bases between.

Only a few counts were recorded for this clonotype. The chain recombines TRBV7-9 with TRBJ2-1; 8 nucleotides agree with TRBD1. The germline V gene encodes CDR1 SEHNR and CDR2 FQNEAQ (reference sequence). The CDR3 is 15 amino acids. Trimming removed 5 bases from V and 9 bases from J; junction bases left unmatched: 12. CDR3 sequence (DNA): TGTGCCAGCAGCAAACCAGGGGGCCCAGGTAGTGAGCAGTTCTTC. Translation gives CASSKPGGPGSEQFF.

This clonotype was detected ten times or more. This sequence joins TRBV20-1 and TRBJ1-4; D call uncertain. The CDR3 length is 13 residues. Germline CDR1 is DFQATT and CDR2 is SNEGSKA (reference sequence). V gave up 3 bases and J gave up 0 bases, with 5 bases separating them. The CDR3 coding sequence is TGCAGTGCTAGGCCTCCAACTAATGAAAAACTGTTTTTT. Translation: CSARPPTNEKLFF.

V is TRBV15 and J is TRBJ2-7; the D is unclear. Germline V gives CDR1 LNHNV, CDR2 YYDKDF (reference sequence). V shed 1 base and J shed 2 bases, with 12 bases lying between them. This CDR3 has 15 amino acids. As DNA, the CDR3 is TGTGCCACCAGCAGAGGTAACAGCGCTACCTACGAGCAGTACTTC. Amino acids: CATSRGNSATYEQYF.

This chain links TRBV30 with TRBJ1-5, with D perhaps TRBD1 (5 bases). The V end lost 4 bases, the J end lost 7 bases, and 14 bases lay between the germline ends. This CDR3 spans 13 amino acids. Germline V gene sequence: CDR1 GTSNPN, CDR2 SVGIG (reference sequence). The CDR3 DNA reads as TGTGCCTGGACGGTGGGGGGAGGACAGCCCCAGCATTTT. The encoded protein is CAWTVGGGQPQHF.

This clonotype was seen ten or more times. Written as DNA, the CDR3 is TGTGCCAGCAGCCTGCGGGAAAAGCAGTACTTC. Protein product: CASSLREKQYF. The chain recombines TRBV7-9 with TRBJ2-7; TRBD2 is a possible D gene (6 bases). CDR3 length equals 11 residues. Looked up from germline, CDR1 is SEHNR and CDR2 is FQNEAQ (reference sequence). The V and J ends lost 5 bases and 8 bases respectively, with 10 bases between them.

The chain combines TRBV27 with TRBJ2-7; 10 positions match TRBD1. Trimming removed 5 bases from V and 5 bases from J; junction bases left unmatched: 9. The germline CDR1 and CDR2 sequences are MNHEY and SMNVEV (reference sequence). The CDR3 has 15 residues. The CDR3 is CASSRTGTGDHEQYF. The CDR3 coding sequence is TGTGCCAGCAGTAGAACCGGGACAGGGGATCACGAGCAGTACTTC.

The chain joins TRBV20-1 to TRBJ2-2, with D perhaps matching TRBD1 or TRBD2 (5 bases each). V gave up 4 bases and J gave up 7 bases, with 10 bases separating them. The germline V gene encodes CDR1 DFQATT and CDR2 SNEGSKA (reference sequence). The length of the CDR3 is 12 residues. The CDR3 sequence is CSATRDGGELFF. As DNA, the CDR3 is TGCAGTGCTACCCGGGACGGCGGGGAGCTGTTTTTT.

A few counts support this clonotype. This chain uses TRBV5-1 with TRBJ2-7; TRBD1 aligns across 10 bases. Germline lookup yields CDR1 SGHRS and CDR2 YFSETQ. The CDR3 is 16 amino acids. Trimming at V came to 3 bases and at J to 3 bases, leaving 9 bases not matched to a gene. For the CDR3, the DNA is TGCGCCAGCAGCTCCCCGGCCGGGACAGGGGTCTACGAGCAGTACTTC. The encoded protein is CASSSPAGTGVYEQYF. Filled out from reference TRBV5-1 and TRBJ2-7, the complete variable domain reads KAGVTQTPRYLIKTRGQQVTLSCSPISGHRSVSWYQQTPGQGLQFLFEYFSETQRNKGNFPGRFSGRQFSNSRSEMNVSTLELGDSALYLCASSSPAGTGVYEQYFGPGTRLTVT.

The chain has TRBV20-1 and TRBJ2-7, with 9 bases fitting TRBD1. This CDR3 is 16 amino acids long. The V gene's germline CDR1 is DFQATT and CDR2 SNEGSKA (reference sequence). V lost 0 bases and J lost 4; bases outside the gene matches: 10. The CDR3 nucleotides are TGCAGTGCTAGAGAGCTGAGGGGACAGGGAAATTACGAGCAGTACTTC. Its translation: CSARELRGQGNYEQYF.

The CDR3 spells CASSLQPRREGGNEQFF. As DNA, the CDR3 is TGTGCCAGCAGCTTACAACCCCGGCGGGAGGGCGGAAATGAGCAGTTCTTC. The rearrangement joins TRBV7-2 to TRBJ2-1, with TRBD2 matching 9 bases. Trimming took 2 bases from V and 7 from J; bases not matched to a gene: 12. Per germline, CDR1 SGHTA and CDR2 FQGNSA. The CDR3 consists of 17 residues.

This clonotype was picked up a small number of times. V usage is TRBV4-1 and J usage is TRBJ2-7; 9 nucleotides align to TRBD1. From germline, CDR1 is MGHRA and CDR2 YSYEKL. This CDR3 region has 16 residues. V lost 3 bases, J lost 2 bases, and 8 bases stayed unmatched. In nucleotides, the CDR3 is TGCGCCAGCAGCCATCATCCGGGACAGGGAACCTACGAGCAGTACTTC. It is translated as CASSHHPGQGTYEQYF.